This T cell receptor beta chain is drawn from a study of regulatory T cells in long-lasting Graves disease. Assembly of TCR beta libraries relied on iRepertoire HTBI primers together with Arm-PCR of CDR3 regions. TCRdb re-derived calls from the multiplex PCR reads in MiXCR, one entry per CDR3 protein. The repertoire holds around 500,000 distinct CDR3 sequences, with roughly 15% as singletons. Time point defined: newly diagnosed GD, antithyroid drugs for less than 3 months. PBMCs provided the RNA from which the TCR library was made. V shed 4 bases, J shed 5 bases, and the junction held 5 bases outside the gene matches. Germline CDR1 is MDHEN and CDR2 is SYDVKM. This CDR3 is built from 15 residues. There are many counts of this clonotype. These data were also reused for a study on T cells in Graves' hyperthyroidism and ophthalmopathy.

This receptor was obtained from a woman between 40 and 65 years old with Graves disease. The sequencing used peripheral blood mononuclear cells (PBMCs), collected at new diagnosis, from a patient treated with antithyroid drugs. The chain carries TRBV28 and TRBJ2-5, with TRBD1 identical over 12 bases. The CDR3 region is CASSSGTGGWETQYF. In DNA, the CDR3 is TGTGCCAGCAGTTCCGGGACAGGGGGCTGGGAGACCCAGTACTTC.